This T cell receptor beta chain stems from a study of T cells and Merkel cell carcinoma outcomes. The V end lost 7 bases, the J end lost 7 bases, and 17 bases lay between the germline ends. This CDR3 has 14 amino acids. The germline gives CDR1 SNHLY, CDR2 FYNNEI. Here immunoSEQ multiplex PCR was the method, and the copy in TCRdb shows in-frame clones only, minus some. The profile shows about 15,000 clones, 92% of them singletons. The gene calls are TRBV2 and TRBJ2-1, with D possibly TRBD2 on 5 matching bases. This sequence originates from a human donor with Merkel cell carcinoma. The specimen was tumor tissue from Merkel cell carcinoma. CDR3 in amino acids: CASTPRSTRNEQFF. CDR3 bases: TGTGCCAGCACCCCCAGGAGCACTAGAAATGAGCAGTTCTTC.